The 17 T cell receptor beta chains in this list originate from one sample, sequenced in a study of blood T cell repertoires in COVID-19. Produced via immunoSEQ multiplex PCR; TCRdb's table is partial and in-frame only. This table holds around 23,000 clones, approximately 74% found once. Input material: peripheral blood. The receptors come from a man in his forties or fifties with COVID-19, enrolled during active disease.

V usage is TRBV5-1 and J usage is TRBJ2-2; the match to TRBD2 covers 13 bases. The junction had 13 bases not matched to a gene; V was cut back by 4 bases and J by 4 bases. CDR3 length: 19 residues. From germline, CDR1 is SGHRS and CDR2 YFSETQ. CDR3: CASSRTPGLAGVVTGELFF. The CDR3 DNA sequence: TGCGCCAGCAGCCGAACGCCTGGACTAGCGGGAGTCGTCACCGGGGAGCTGTTTTTT.

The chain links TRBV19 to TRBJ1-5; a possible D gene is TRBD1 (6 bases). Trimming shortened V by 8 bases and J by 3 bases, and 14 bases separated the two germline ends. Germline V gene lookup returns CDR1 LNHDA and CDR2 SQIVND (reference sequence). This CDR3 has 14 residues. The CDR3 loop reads CASAGDGDNQPQHF. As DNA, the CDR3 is TGTGCCAGTGCAGGGGATGGAGACAATCAGCCCCAGCATTTT.

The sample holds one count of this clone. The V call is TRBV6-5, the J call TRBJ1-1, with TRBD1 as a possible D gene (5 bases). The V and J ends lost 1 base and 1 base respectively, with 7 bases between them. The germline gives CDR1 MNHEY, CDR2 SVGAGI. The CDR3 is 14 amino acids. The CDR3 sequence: CASSYWGENTEAFF. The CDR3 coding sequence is TGTGCCAGCAGTTACTGGGGGGAGAACACTGAAGCTTTCTTT.

For the CDR3, the DNA is TGTGCCAGCAGCCAGACTAGCGGGAGGTACGAGCAGTACTTC. Amino acids: CASSQTSGRYEQYF. This chain uses TRBV3-1 (or the pseudogene TRBV3-2) with TRBJ2-7; 13 bases are a match to TRBD2. J was trimmed by 4 bases and V by 3 bases; bases with no gene match: 0. This CDR3 comprises 14 residues. Germline CDR1 LGHDT, CDR2 YNNKEL (reference sequence).

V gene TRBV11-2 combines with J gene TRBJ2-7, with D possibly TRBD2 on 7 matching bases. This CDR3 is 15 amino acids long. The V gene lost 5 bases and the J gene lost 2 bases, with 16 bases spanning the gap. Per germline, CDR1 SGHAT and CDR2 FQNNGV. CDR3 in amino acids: CASSLGGEGAYEQYF. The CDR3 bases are TGTGCCAGCAGCCTGGGGGGGGAGGGGGCCTACGAGCAGTACTTC. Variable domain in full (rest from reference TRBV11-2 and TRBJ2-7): EAGVAQSPRYKIIEKRQSVAFWCNPISGHATLYWYQQILGQGPKLLIQFQNNGVVDDSQLPKDRFSAERLKGVDSTLKIQPAKLEDSAVYLCASSLGGEGAYEQYFGPGTRLTVT.

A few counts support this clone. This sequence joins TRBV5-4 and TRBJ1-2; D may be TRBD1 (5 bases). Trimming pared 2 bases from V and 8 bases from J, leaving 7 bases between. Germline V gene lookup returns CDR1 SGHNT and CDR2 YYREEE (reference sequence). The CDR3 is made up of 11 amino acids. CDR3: CASSLRGGYTF. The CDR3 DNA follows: TGTGCCAGCAGCTTAAGGGGAGGCTACACCTTC. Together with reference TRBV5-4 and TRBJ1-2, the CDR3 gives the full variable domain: ETGVTQSPTHLIKTRGQQVTLRCSSQSGHNTVSWYQQALGQGPQFIFQYYREEENGRGNFPPRFSGLQFPNYSSELNVNALELDDSALYLCASSLRGGYTFGSGTRLTVV.

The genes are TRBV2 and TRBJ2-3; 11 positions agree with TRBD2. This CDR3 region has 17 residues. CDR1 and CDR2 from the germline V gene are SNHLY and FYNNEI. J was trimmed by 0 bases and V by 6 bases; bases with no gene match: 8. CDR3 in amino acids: CASRGTSGRESTDTQYF. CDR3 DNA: TGTGCCAGCAGGGGAACTAGCGGGAGAGAAAGCACAGATACGCAGTATTTT.

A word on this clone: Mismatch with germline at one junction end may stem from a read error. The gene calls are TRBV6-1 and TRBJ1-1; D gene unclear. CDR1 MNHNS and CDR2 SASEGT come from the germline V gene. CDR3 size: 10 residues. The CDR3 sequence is CASSDTEAFF. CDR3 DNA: TGTGCCAGCAGTGACACAGAAGCTTTCTTT.

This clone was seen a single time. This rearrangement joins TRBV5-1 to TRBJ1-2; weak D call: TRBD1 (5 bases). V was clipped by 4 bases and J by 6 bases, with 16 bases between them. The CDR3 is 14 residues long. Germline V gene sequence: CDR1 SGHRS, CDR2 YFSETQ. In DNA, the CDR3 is TGCGCCAGCAGCGTCGGGACGGCGGGGCATGGCTACACCTTC. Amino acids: CASSVGTAGHGYTF.

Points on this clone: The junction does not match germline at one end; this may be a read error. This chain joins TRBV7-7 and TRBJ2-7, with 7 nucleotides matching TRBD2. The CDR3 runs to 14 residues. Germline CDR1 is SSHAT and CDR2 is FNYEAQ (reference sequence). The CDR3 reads CASTPRGRAGEQYF. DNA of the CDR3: TGTGCTAGCACCCCTAGAGGGAGGGCTGGGGAGCAGTACTTC.

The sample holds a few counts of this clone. The chain's CDR3 is CASSYSGEQFF. Here the CDR3 DNA reads TGTGCCAGCAGTTACTCCGGTGAGCAGTTCTTC. The J gene is TRBJ2-1, the V gene TRBV6-5; D gene uncertain. V gave up 0 bases and J gave up 9 bases, with 3 bases separating them. The CDR3 totals 11 residues. Germline V gives CDR1 MNHEY, CDR2 SVGAGI.

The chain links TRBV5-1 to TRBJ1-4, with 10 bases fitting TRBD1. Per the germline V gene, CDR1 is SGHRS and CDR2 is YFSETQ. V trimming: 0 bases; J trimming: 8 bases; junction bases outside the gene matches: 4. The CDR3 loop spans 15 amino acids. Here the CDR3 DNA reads TGCGCCAGCAGCTTGGCCGGGACAGGGGAGGAAAAACTGTTTTTT. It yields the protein CASSLAGTGEEKLFF.

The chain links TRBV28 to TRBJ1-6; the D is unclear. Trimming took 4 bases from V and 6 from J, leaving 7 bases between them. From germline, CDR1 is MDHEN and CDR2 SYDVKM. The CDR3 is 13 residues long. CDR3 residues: CASSSDFNSPLHF. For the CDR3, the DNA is TGTGCCAGCAGTTCCGACTTTAATTCACCCCTCCACTTT.

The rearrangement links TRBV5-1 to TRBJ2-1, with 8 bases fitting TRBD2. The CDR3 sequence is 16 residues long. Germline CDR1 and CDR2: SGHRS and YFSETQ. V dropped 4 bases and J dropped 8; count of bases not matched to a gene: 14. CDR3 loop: CASSPRRGVIPDEQFF. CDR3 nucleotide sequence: TGCGCCAGCAGCCCTCGGCGGGGGGTGATTCCCGATGAGCAGTTCTTC.

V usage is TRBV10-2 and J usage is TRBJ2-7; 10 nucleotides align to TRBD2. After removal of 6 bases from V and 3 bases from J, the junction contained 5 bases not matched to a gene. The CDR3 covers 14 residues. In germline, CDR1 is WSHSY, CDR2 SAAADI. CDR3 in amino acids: CASSLLAGDYEQYF. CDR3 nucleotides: TGCGCCAGCAGCCTCCTAGCGGGAGACTACGAGCAGTACTTC.

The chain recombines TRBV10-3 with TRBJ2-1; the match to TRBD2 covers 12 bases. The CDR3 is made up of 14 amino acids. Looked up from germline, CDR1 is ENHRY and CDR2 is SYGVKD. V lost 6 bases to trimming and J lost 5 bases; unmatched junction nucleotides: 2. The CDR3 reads CAIRLAGGNNEQFF. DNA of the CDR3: TGTGCCATCAGACTAGCGGGGGGAAACAATGAGCAGTTCTTC.

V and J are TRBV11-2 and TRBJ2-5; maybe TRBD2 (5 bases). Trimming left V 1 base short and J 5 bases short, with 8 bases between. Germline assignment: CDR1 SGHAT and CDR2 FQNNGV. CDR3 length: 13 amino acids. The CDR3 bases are TGTGCCAGCAGCTTAGGGCGGAGGGAGACCCAGTACTTC. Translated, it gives CASSLGRRETQYF.